Shown below are 15 T cell receptor beta chains from a single sample sequenced in a study of identical twins. Each CDR3 protein gets one entry after TCRdb re-called the 5' RACE reads with MiXCR. The profile shows 1,800,000 or so distinct CDR3 sequences, roughly 35% of them singletons. Material for sequencing was cord blood. Receptors originate from a newborn girl in good health.

V and J are TRBV27 and TRBJ2-3, with 9 bases lining up with TRBD2. Trimming cost V 5 bases and J 5 bases; bases outside gene matches: 11. CDR3 length equals 16 residues. The V gene's germline CDR1 is MNHEY and CDR2 SMNVEV (reference sequence). CDR3: CASSDIGTSRGDTQYF. CDR3 in DNA: TGTGCCAGCAGTGACATTGGGACTAGCAGGGGAGATACGCAGTATTTT.

V is TRBV7-9 and J is TRBJ2-3; D perhaps matches TRBD2 (6 bases). There are 16 residues in the CDR3. Trimming stripped 1 base from V and 7 bases from J, with 18 bases between. Looked up from germline, CDR1 is SEHNR and CDR2 is FQNEAQ (reference sequence). CDR3 bases: TGTGCCAGCAGCTTAGTCCGCCGGACTAATGGAAATACGCAGTATTTT. Protein sequence: CASSLVRRTNGNTQYF.

In this sample, this clonotype turned up a few times. CDR3: CSARSALGTDTQYF. DNA for the CDR3: TGCAGTGCTAGAAGCGCCCTAGGGACAGATACGCAGTATTTT. The V call is TRBV20-1, the J call TRBJ2-3; D is unclear. V shed 2 bases and J shed 3 bases, with 12 bases lying between them. CDR3 length: 14 amino acids. Germline V lookup: CDR1 DFQATT, CDR2 SNEGSKA (reference sequence).

This clonotype has more than one count but fewer than ten. The rearrangement uses TRBV3-1 and TRBJ2-1, with 7 bases that match TRBD2. CDR3 size: 16 residues. V was clipped by 0 bases and J by 6 bases; unmatched bases: 8. Germline values: CDR1 LGHDT, CDR2 YNNKEL (reference sequence). This chain's CDR3 is CASSQDLRERANEQFF. The CDR3 DNA reads TGTGCCAGCAGCCAAGATTTGCGGGAGCGGGCCAATGAGCAGTTCTTC.

This clonotype was detected a few times. The rearrangement links TRBV29-1 to TRBJ2-7, with TRBD2 as a possible D gene (7 bases). Germline CDR1 SQVTM, CDR2 ANQGSEA. The CDR3 spans 14 residues. Trimming cost V 4 bases and J 4 bases, with 17 bases left between them. CDR3 nucleotide sequence: TGCAGCGTTGGGGGAGGGGGGGAATATTACGAGCAGTACTTC. It specifies CSVGGGGEYYEQYF.

This clonotype has a handful of counts. This chain connects TRBV20-1 to TRBJ2-2; 9 bases match TRBD2. Trimming took 0 bases from V and 7 from J; bases not matched to a gene: 3. Germline CDR1 and CDR2: DFQATT and SNEGSKA (reference sequence). The CDR3 loop spans 14 amino acids. The CDR3 region is CSARDSSGSGELFF. The CDR3 nucleotides read TGCAGTGCTAGAGATAGTAGCGGGAGCGGGGAGCTGTTTTTT.

With regard to this clonotype: One junction end disagrees with the germline gene, perhaps due to a read error. The rearrangement links TRBV4-2 to TRBJ2-7; TRBD1 or TRBD2 may be the D gene (5 bases each). The CDR3 contains 14 residues. The germline CDR1 and CDR2 sequences are LGHNA and YNFKEQ. CDR3 amino acids: CVSSRPGTYYEQYF. CDR3 bases: TGTGTCAGCAGCCGGCCAGGGACCTACTACGAGCAGTACTTC.

This sequence joins TRBV30 and TRBJ2-4; a possible D gene is TRBD1 (5 bases). This CDR3 is built from 17 residues. Trimming pared 1 base from V and 0 bases from J, leaving 16 bases between. Germline V gene sequence: CDR1 GTSNPN, CDR2 SVGIG (reference sequence). The CDR3 is CAWSEGDRSLAKNIQYF. CDR3 coding DNA: TGTGCCTGGAGTGAGGGCGACAGAAGCCTAGCCAAAAACATTCAGTACTTC.

The V and J genes are TRBV3-1 and TRBJ2-7; 9 positions agree with TRBD2. With V trimmed by 5 bases and J by 2 bases, 7 bases remained unmatched. Germline CDR1 and CDR2: LGHDT and YNNKEL (reference sequence). CDR3 size: 15 residues. The CDR3 DNA follows: TGTGCCAGCAGCATCGCTAGCGGGGCCGCCTACGAGCAGTACTTC. This codes for CASSIASGAAYEQYF.

The chain links TRBV2 to TRBJ2-7, with D perhaps matching TRBD1 or TRBD2 (5 bases each). The germline gives CDR1 SNHLY, CDR2 FYNNEI. This CDR3 contains 12 residues. With 5 bases removed from V and 7 bases from J, the gap between germline ends came to 12 bases. CDR3 sequence: CASSIGTGEQYF. The CDR3 nucleotides read TGTGCCAGCAGTATTGGGACGGGGGAGCAGTACTTC. Full variable domain (outside the CDR3, taken from reference TRBV2 and TRBJ2-7): EPEVTQTPSHQVTQMGQEVILRCVPISNHLYFYWYRQILGQKVEFLVSFYNNEISEKSEIFDDQFSVERPDGSNFTLKIRSTKLEDSAMYFCASSIGTGEQYFGPGTRLTVT.

The chain recombines TRBV20-1 with TRBJ1-5; D gene uncertain. V lost 6 bases to trimming and J lost 0 bases, with 15 bases between them. This CDR3 comprises 15 residues. In germline, CDR1 is DFQATT, CDR2 SNEGSKA (reference sequence). The CDR3 sequence is CSAPIGRLSNQPQHF. The DNA of the CDR3 is TGCAGTGCCCCGATTGGACGGCTTAGCAATCAGCCCCAGCATTTT.

This clonotype was seen a single time. This is likely a read error, given that the CDR3 carries no conserved phenylalanine or tryptophan at its end. The chain employs TRBV2 and TRBJ1-4, with 7 bases fitting TRBD1. From germline, CDR1 is SNHLY and CDR2 FYNNEI. Trimming took 6 bases from V and 4 from J; bases not matched to a gene: 8. The CDR3 sequence is 15 residues long. Written as DNA, the CDR3 is TGTGCCAGCAGCACCGAGAGACAGGGTAATGAAAAACTGTTTCTT. Encoded protein: CASSTERQGNEKLFL.

This chain links TRBV7-9 with TRBJ2-5; D unresolved. V lost 4 bases and J lost 0, with 21 bases in between. There are 18 residues in the CDR3. CDR1 is SEHNR and CDR2 is FQNEAQ in the germline V gene (reference sequence). Here the CDR3 DNA reads TGTGCCAGCAGCTCCGATAGGTCCCGGACCATCTACCAAGAGACCCAGTACTTC. Translating gives CASSSDRSRTIYQETQYF. The full variable domain, its missing parts supplied by reference TRBV7-9 and TRBJ2-5, is DTGVSQNPRHKITKRGQNVTFRCDPISEHNRLYWYRQTLGQGPEFLTYFQNEAQLEKSRLLSDRFSAERPKGSFSTLEIQRTEQGDSAMYLCASSSDRSRTIYQETQYFGPGTRLLVL.

The table lists this clonotype with a few counts. The chain combines TRBV4-2 with TRBJ2-7, with 15 positions matching TRBD2. Germline V CDR1 and CDR2: LGHNA, YNFKEQ. The CDR3 totals 16 residues. V shed 4 bases, J shed 2 bases, and the junction held 3 bases outside the gene matches. Written as DNA, the CDR3 is TGTGCCAGCAGCCCGGGACTAGCGGGGGGTACCTACGAGCAGTACTTC. It yields the protein CASSPGLAGGTYEQYF.

This clonotype was detected ten times or more. V and J are TRBV11-2 and TRBJ2-7, with D perhaps matching TRBD1 or TRBD2 (5 bases each). The CDR3 covers 15 residues. Trimming pared 3 bases from V and 4 bases from J, leaving 16 bases between. Germline-derived CDR1 and CDR2 are SGHAT and FQNNGV. The CDR3 loop is CASSFSLGVLYEQYF. CDR3 DNA sequence: TGTGCCAGCAGCTTTTCACTGGGGGTACTATACGAGCAGTACTTC. The full variable domain, its missing parts supplied by reference TRBV11-2 and TRBJ2-7, is EAGVAQSPRYKIIEKRQSVAFWCNPISGHATLYWYQQILGQGPKLLIQFQNNGVVDDSQLPKDRFSAERLKGVDSTLKIQPAKLEDSAVYLCASSFSLGVLYEQYFGPGTRLTVT.